Listed below are T cell receptor beta chains from one sample, sequenced in a study of cytomegalovirus exposure and HLA in healthy donors. Method: immunoSEQ multiplex PCR; TCRdb's copy keeps in-frame clones and lacks some. Of approximately 200,000 clones in the sample, approximately 82% were seen once. The sequencing input was PBMCs. The receptors stem from a woman between 18 and 29 years old in good health and CMV-seropositive. The CDR3 runs from the conserved cysteine through the conserved F or W. The D gene is left open where the match is weak. Part of the rows lack a size; the others show once, few, many or a class for expanded clones.

clone_size,j_call,d_call,v_call,cdr3_length,cdr3_aa,cdr3_nt
.,TRBJ2-3,TRBD2,TRBV6-4,17,CASSDSTSGGGTDTQYF,TGTGCCAGCAGTGACTCAACTAGCGGGGGGGGCACAGATACGCAGTATTTT
.,TRBJ1-1,.,TRBV29-1,13,CSVATGTDTEAFF,TGCAGCGTTGCAACAGGGACGGACACTGAAGCTTTCTTT
few,TRBJ2-2,.,TRBV6-5,15,CASSFDRANTGELFF,TGTGCCAGCAGTTTCGACAGAGCGAACACCGGGGAGCTGTTTTTT
.,TRBJ2-1,.,TRBV7-2,14,CASSSQGPGNEQFF,TGTGCCAGCAGTTCACAGGGTCCGGGGAATGAGCAGTTCTTC
.,TRBJ1-6,.,TRBV4-3,17,CASSQEMGGSYNSPLHF,TGCGCCAGCAGCCAAGAGATGGGGGGATCTTATAATTCACCCCTCCACTTT
few,TRBJ2-1,TRBD2,TRBV27,15,CASSQLAGDGDEQFF,TGTGCCAGCAGTCAACTAGCGGGCGATGGTGATGAGCAGTTCTTC
few,TRBJ1-3,TRBD1,TRBV9,15,CASSVGQGAGNTIYF,TGTGCCAGCAGCGTAGGTCAGGGGGCTGGAAACACCATATATTTT
.,TRBJ1-1,.,TRBV11-3,15,CASSGGPGVGVRAFF,TGTGCCAGCAGCGGAGGTCCGGGGGTCGGGGTTAGAGCTTTCTTT
.,TRBJ1-1,.,TRBV6-1,13,CASSKNPGTEAFF,TGTGCCAGCAGTAAAAACCCGGGGACTGAAGCTTTCTTT
.,TRBJ2-5,.,TRBV11-3,17,CASSIGLSSVGKETQYF,TGTGCCAGCAGCATAGGGTTGTCTAGCGTGGGAAAAGAGACCCAGTACTTC
.,TRBJ2-1,TRBD2,TRBV11-2,14,CASRPSGVYNEQFF,TGTGCCAGCAGACCTAGCGGGGTCTACAATGAGCAGTTCTTC
few,TRBJ2-7,.,TRBV4-1,13,CASSQDLALEQYF,TGCGCCAGCAGCCAAGATTTGGCCCTCGAGCAGTACTTC
.,TRBJ2-1,TRBD2,TRBV7-9,16,CASSLGSGGAGHEQFF,TGTGCCAGCAGCTTAGGTAGCGGGGGGGCGGGTCATGAGCAGTTCTTC
.,TRBJ2-1,TRBD2,TRBV28,14,CASRLSGGGDEQFF,TGTGCCAGCAGGCTGAGCGGGGGGGGCGATGAGCAGTTCTTC
few,TRBJ1-5,.,TRBV19,14,CASRNGRSNQPQHF,TGTGCCAGTAGGAACGGGAGGAGCAATCAGCCCCAGCATTTT
.,TRBJ2-7,.,TRBV10-1,16,CASSELTSEPSYEQYF,TGCGCCAGCAGTGAATTAACCTCCGAGCCATCCTACGAGCAGTACTTC
.,TRBJ2-1,.,TRBV5-1,16,CASSPYLVGSPNEQFF,TGCGCCAGCAGCCCGTACCTCGTGGGTAGCCCTAATGAGCAGTTCTTC
.,TRBJ2-1,.,TRBV27,15,CASTLFGAAYNEQFF,TGTGCCAGCACCTTATTTGGGGCGGCCTACAATGAGCAGTTCTTC
.,TRBJ2-5,TRBD2,TRBV7-2,15,CASSLSGLAAETQYF,TGTGCCAGCAGCTTATCGGGACTAGCTGCCGAGACCCAGTACTTC
.,TRBJ1-1,.,TRBV28,15,CASSQPPGGKTEAFF,TGTGCCAGCAGTCAGCCCCCGGGGGGAAAGACTGAAGCTTTCTTT
few,TRBJ2-3,.,TRBV6-4,14,CATATGTTTDTQYF,TGTGCCACCGCTACCGGGACAACAACAGATACGCAGTATTTT
.,TRBJ1-2,.,TRBV7-2,13,CASSLGGRYGYTF,TGTGCCAGCAGCTTAGGAGGGAGGTATGGCTACACCTTC
.,TRBJ2-3,TRBD2,TRBV6-4,17,CASSETAGGGSTDTQYF,TGTGCCAGCAGTGAGACTGCCGGCGGGGGGAGCACAGATACGCAGTATTTT
once,TRBJ2-1,.,TRBV4-2,13,CASSPGLRDEQFF,TGTGCCAGCAGCCCCGGTCTTAGAGATGAGCAGTTCTTC
few,TRBJ2-7,TRBD2,TRBV6-5,14,CASSPQSGIHEQYF,TGTGCCAGCAGCCCCCAAAGCGGGATCCACGAGCAGTACTTC
.,TRBJ1-1,TRBD1,TRBV29-1,14,CSVRDRGDGTEAFF,TGCAGCGTCCGGGACAGGGGGGATGGGACTGAAGCTTTCTTT
.,TRBJ1-4,TRBD1,TRBV29-1,12,CSVAGTGRELFF,TGCAGCGTCGCTGGGACAGGGCGAGAACTGTTTTTT
.,TRBJ1-2,TRBD1,TRBV28,15,CASSLSTTGAKGYTF,TGTGCCAGCAGTCTGAGCACGACAGGGGCGAAAGGCTACACCTTC
few,TRBJ1-1,.,TRBV5-1,13,CASSLATDTEAFF,TGCGCCAGCAGCTTGGCGACAGACACTGAAGCTTTCTTT
.,TRBJ1-5,.,TRBV19,14,CASSIQGSGQPQHF,TGTGCCAGTAGTATCCAGGGATCCGGACAGCCCCAGCATTTT
.,TRBJ2-5,TRBD1,TRBV2,14,CASSSHRGPGTQYF,TGTGCCAGCAGTAGCCACAGGGGGCCGGGGACCCAGTACTTC
.,TRBJ2-7,TRBD1,TRBV2,13,CASRGGQGYEQYF,TGTGCCAGCAGGGGGGGACAGGGATACGAGCAGTACTTC
.,TRBJ2-2,.,TRBV19,15,CASSILWSRAGELFF,TGTGCCAGTAGTATTCTATGGTCGAGGGCCGGGGAGCTGTTTTTT
.,TRBJ2-2,.,TRBV5-4,12,CASSLSIGELFF,TGTGCCAGCAGCTTGTCCATCGGGGAGCTGTTTTTT
few,TRBJ2-5,.,TRBV2,14,CASDSLGFQETQYF,TGTGCCAGCGACAGTCTGGGGTTCCAAGAGACCCAGTACTTC
.,TRBJ2-7,.,TRBV5-1,15,CASSHAVGASYEQYF,TGCGCCAGCAGCCATGCTGTTGGGGCCTCCTACGAGCAGTACTTC
once,TRBJ2-1,.,TRBV5-1,15,CASSPTRIGADEQFF,TGCGCCAGCAGCCCGACTAGGATCGGGGCGGATGAGCAGTTCTTC
.,TRBJ2-3,TRBD1,TRBV18,16,CASSPNGQGGADTQYF,TGTGCCAGCTCACCCAACGGACAGGGGGGCGCAGATACGCAGTATTTT
.,TRBJ2-3,.,TRBV7-6,19,CASSSMGRMRAISTDTQYF,TGTGCCAGCAGTTCGATGGGGAGAATGCGGGCGATCTCCACAGATACGCAGTATTTT
.,TRBJ2-2,.,TRBV2,15,CASRFGRGNTGELFF,TGTGCCAGCAGATTCGGGCGGGGGAACACCGGGGAGCTGTTTTTT
.,TRBJ2-1,TRBD1,TRBV27,15,CASSRSGGTYNEQFF,TGTGCCAGCAGCCGATCAGGGGGCACCTACAATGAGCAGTTCTTC
.,TRBJ1-1,.,TRBV6-5,13,CASSYQAGLEAFF,TGTGCCAGCAGTTACCAAGCAGGCCTTGAAGCTTTCTTT
.,TRBJ2-7,TRBD1,TRBV6-5,14,CASSPGQGAREQYF,TGTGCCAGCAGTCCAGGACAGGGGGCCCGGGAGCAGTACTTC
.,TRBJ1-1,TRBD1,TRBV5-1,13,CASSHQGDTEAFF,TGCGCCAGCAGCCATCAGGGGGACACTGAAGCTTTCTTT
.,TRBJ2-3,TRBD2,TRBV7-9,15,CASSNLAGFVDTQYF,TGTGCCAGCAGCAACCTAGCGGGGTTTGTAGATACGCAGTATTTT
.,TRBJ2-3,.,TRBV5-4,13,CASRLRDAYTQYF,TGTGCCAGCAGGCTGAGGGATGCATATACGCAGTATTTT
.,TRBJ1-5,.,TRBV4-2,18,CASSQDLRNSYSNQPQHF,TGTGCCAGCAGCCAAGATCTAAGAAACAGCTATAGCAATCAGCCCCAGCATTTT
.,TRBJ1-1,.,TRBV28,13,CASKPSGLTEAFF,TGTGCCAGCAAGCCCTCAGGGCTGACTGAAGCTTTCTTT
.,TRBJ1-4,TRBD1,TRBV5-6,14,CASSPGTGDEKLFF,TGTGCCAGCAGCCCCGGGACAGGGGACGAAAAACTGTTTTTT
few,TRBJ1-5,.,TRBV7-2,14,CASSLTGWDQPQHF,TGTGCCAGCAGCCTCACAGGATGGGATCAGCCCCAGCATTTT
.,TRBJ2-3,.,TRBV18,12,CASSPLGDTQYF,TGTGCCAGCTCGCCCCTAGGAGATACGCAGTATTTT